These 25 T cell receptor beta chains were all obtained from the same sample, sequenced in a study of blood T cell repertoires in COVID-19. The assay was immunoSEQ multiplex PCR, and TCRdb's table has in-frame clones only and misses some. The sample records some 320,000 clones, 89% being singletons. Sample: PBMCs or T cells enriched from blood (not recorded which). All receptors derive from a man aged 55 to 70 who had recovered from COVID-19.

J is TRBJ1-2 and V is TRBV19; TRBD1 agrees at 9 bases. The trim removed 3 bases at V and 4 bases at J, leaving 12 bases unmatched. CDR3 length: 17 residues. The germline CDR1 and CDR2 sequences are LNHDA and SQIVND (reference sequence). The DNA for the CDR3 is TGTGCCAGTAGTATCCCCGGGACAGGGCCGGCAAGCTATGGCTACACCTTC. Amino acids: CASSIPGTGPASYGYTF.

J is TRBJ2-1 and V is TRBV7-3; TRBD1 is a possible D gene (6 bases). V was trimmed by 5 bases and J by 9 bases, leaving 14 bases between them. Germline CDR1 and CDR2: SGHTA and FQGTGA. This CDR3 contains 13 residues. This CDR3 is CASSPYRASEQFF. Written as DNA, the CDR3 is TGTGCCAGCAGCCCATACAGGGCCAGTGAGCAGTTCTTC.

This chain's CDR3 is CASSQGGTGGFHEQYF. In nucleotides, the CDR3 is TGTGCCAGCAGCCAGGGAGGGACAGGGGGCTTCCACGAGCAGTACTTC. The chain recombines TRBV14 with TRBJ2-7; 12 bases map to TRBD1. With 3 bases clipped from V and 5 bases from J, the junction kept 8 bases outside the gene matches. Germline CDR1 and CDR2: SGHDN and FVKESK. The CDR3 has 16 amino acids.

Here the CDR3 DNA reads TGTGCCAGTAGTACGGTCGGGGCAAGCCAGGGGGCAGAGACCCAGTACTTC. It translates to CASSTVGASQGAETQYF. J is TRBJ2-5 and V is TRBV19; 8 bases fit TRBD1. Germline V gene data show CDR1 as LNHDA and CDR2 as SQIVND (reference sequence). This CDR3 has 17 amino acids. With V trimmed by 4 bases and J by 4 bases, 14 bases remained unmatched.

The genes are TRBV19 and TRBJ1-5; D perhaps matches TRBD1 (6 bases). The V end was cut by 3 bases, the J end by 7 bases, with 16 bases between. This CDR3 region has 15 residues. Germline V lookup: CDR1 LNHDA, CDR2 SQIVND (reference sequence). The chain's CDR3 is CASSIVEGTGQPQHF. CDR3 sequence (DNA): TGTGCCAGTAGTATTGTTGAGGGAACAGGGCAGCCCCAGCATTTT.

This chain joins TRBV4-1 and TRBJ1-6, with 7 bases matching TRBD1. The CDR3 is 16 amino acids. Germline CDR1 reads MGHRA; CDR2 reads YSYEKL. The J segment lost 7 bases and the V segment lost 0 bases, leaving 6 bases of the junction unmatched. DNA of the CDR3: TGCGCCAGCAGCCAAGATTACAGGGGTCGAAATTCACCCCTCCACTTT. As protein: CASSQDYRGRNSPLHF.

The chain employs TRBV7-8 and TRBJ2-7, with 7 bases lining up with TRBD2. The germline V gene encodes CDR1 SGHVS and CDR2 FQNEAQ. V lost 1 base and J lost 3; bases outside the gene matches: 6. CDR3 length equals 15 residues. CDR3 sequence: CASSLVPSGGYEQYF. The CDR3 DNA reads TGTGCCAGCAGCTTAGTGCCTAGCGGAGGCTACGAGCAGTACTTC.

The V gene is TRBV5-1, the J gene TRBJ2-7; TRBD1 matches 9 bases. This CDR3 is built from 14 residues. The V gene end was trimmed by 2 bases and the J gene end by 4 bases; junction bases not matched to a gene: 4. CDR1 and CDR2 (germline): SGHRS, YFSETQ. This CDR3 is CASSFTGTGYEQYF. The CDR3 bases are TGCGCCAGCAGCTTCACCGGGACAGGGTACGAGCAGTACTTC. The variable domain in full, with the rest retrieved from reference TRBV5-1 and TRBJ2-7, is KAGVTQTPRYLIKTRGQQVTLSCSPISGHRSVSWYQQTPGQGLQFLFEYFSETQRNKGNFPGRFSGRQFSNSRSEMNVSTLELGDSALYLCASSFTGTGYEQYFGPGTRLTVT.

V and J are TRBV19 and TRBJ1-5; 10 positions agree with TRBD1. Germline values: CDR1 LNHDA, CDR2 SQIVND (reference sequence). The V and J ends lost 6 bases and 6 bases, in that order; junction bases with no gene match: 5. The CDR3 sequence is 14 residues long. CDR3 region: CASSLTGGIQPQHF. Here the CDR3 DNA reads TGTGCCAGTAGCTTGACAGGGGGCATTCAGCCCCAGCATTTT. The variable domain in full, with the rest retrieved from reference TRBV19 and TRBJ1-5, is DGGITQSPKYLFRKEGQNVTLSCEQNLNHDAMYWYRQDPGQGLRLIYYSQIVNDFQKGDIAEGYSVSREKKESFPLTVTSAQKNPTAFYLCASSLTGGIQPQHFGDGTRLSIL.

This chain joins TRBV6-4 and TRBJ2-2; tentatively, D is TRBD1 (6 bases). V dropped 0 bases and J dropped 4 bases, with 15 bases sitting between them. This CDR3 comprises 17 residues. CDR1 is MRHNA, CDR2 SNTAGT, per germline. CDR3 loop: CASSDSIQGHSTGELFF. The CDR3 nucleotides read TGTGCCAGCAGTGACTCGATCCAGGGGCACAGCACCGGGGAGCTGTTTTTT.

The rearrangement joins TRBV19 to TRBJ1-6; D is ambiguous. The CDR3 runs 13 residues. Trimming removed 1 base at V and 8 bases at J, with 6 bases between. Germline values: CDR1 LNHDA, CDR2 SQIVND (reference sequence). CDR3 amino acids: CASSIVSDSPLHF. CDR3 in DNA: TGTGCCAGTAGTATAGTATCCGATTCACCCCTCCACTTT.

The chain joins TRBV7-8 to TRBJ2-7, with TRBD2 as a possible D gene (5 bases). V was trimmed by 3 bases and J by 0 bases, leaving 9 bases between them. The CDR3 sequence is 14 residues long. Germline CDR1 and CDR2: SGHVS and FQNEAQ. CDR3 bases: TGTGCCAGCAGCTTTAGCGTCCTCTCCTACGAGCAGTACTTC. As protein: CASSFSVLSYEQYF. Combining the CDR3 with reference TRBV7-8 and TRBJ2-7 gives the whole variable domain GAGVSQSPRYKVAKRGQDVALRCDPISGHVSLFWYQQALGQGPEFLTYFQNEAQLDKSGLPSDRFFAERPEGSVSTLKIQRTQQEDSAVYLCASSFSVLSYEQYFGPGTRLTVT.

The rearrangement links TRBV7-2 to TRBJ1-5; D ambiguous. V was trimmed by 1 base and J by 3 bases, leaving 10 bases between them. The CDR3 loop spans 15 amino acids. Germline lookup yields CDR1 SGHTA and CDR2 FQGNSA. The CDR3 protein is CASSLVEGDNQPQHF. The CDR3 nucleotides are TGTGCCAGCAGCTTAGTCGAGGGAGACAATCAGCCCCAGCATTTT.

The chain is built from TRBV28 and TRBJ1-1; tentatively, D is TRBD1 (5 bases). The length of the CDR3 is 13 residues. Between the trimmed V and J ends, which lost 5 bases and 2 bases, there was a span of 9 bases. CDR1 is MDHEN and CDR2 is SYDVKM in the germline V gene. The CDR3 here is CASSVQVNTEAFF. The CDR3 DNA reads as TGTGCCAGCAGTGTACAGGTCAACACTGAAGCTTTCTTT. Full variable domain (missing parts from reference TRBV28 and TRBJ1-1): DVKVTQSSRYLVKRTGEKVFLECVQDMDHENMFWYRQDPGLGLRLIYFSYDVKMKEKGDIPEGYSVSREKKERFSLILESASTNQTSMYLCASSVQVNTEAFFGQGTRLTVV.

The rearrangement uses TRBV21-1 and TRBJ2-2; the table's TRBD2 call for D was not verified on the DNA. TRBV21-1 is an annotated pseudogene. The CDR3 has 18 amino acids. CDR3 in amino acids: CASSKDKAGGLEAGELFF. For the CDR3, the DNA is TGTGCCAGCAGCAAAGACAAAGCGGGGGGCTTGGAGGCCGGGGAGCTGTTTTTT.

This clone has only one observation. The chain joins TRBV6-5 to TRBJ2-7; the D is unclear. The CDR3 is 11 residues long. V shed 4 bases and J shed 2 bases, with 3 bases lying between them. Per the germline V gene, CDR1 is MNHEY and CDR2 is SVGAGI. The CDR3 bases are TGTGCCAGCAGTTCAACCTACGAGCAGTACTTC. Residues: CASSSTYEQYF.

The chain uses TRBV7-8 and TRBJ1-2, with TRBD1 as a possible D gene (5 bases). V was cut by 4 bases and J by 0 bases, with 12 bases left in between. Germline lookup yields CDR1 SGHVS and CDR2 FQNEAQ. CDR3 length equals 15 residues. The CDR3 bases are TGTGCCAGCAGCTCCGACAGCCACCCTAACTATGGCTACACCTTC. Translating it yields CASSSDSHPNYGYTF. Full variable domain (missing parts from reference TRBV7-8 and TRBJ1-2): GAGVSQSPRYKVAKRGQDVALRCDPISGHVSLFWYQQALGQGPEFLTYFQNEAQLDKSGLPSDRFFAERPEGSVSTLKIQRTQQEDSAVYLCASSSDSHPNYGYTFGSGTRLTVV.

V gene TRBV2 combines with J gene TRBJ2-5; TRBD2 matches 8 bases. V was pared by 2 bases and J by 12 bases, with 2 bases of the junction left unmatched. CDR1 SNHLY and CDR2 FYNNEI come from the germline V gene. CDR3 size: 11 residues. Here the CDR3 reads CASSEYGREYF. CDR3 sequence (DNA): TGTGCCAGCAGTGAATACGGGAGGGAGTACTTC. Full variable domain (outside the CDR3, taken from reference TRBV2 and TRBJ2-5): EPEVTQTPSHQVTQMGQEVILRCVPISNHLYFYWYRQILGQKVEFLVSFYNNEISEKSEIFDDQFSVERPDGSNFTLKIRSTKLEDSAMYFCASSEYGREYFGPGTRLLVL.

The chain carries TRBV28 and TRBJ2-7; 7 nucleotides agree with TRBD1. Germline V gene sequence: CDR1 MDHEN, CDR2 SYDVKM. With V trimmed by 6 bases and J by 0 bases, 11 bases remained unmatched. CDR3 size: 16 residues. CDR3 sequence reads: CASSRAGAGGSYEQYF. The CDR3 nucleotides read TGTGCCAGCAGCCGGGCAGGGGCAGGGGGCTCCTACGAGCAGTACTTC.

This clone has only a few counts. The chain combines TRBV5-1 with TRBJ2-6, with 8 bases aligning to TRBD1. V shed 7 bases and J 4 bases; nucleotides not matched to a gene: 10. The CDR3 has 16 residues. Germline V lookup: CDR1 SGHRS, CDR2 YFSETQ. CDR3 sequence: CASGPDREYGANVLTF. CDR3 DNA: TGCGCCAGCGGACCGGACAGGGAGTACGGGGCCAACGTCCTGACTTTC.

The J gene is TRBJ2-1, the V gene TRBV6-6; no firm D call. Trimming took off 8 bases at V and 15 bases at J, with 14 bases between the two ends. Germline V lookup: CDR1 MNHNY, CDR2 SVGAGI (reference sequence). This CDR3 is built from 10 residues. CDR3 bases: TGTGCCAGCTTGGAGCCTCGTCTGTTCTTC. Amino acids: CASLEPRLFF.

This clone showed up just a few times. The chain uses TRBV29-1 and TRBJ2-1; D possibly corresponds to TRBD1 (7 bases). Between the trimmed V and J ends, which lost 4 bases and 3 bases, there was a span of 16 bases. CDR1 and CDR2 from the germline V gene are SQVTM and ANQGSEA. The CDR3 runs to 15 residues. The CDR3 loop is CSVAGGLRDYNEQFF. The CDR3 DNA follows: TGCAGCGTTGCAGGGGGGCTCAGGGACTACAATGAGCAGTTCTTC.

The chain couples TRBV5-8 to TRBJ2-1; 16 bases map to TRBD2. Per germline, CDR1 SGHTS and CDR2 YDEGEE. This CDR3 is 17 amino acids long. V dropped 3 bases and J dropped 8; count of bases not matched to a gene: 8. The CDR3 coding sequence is TGTGCCAGCAGCTCCGGGACTAGCGGGAGGGCCCGGGATGAGCAGTTCTTC. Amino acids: CASSSGTSGRARDEQFF.

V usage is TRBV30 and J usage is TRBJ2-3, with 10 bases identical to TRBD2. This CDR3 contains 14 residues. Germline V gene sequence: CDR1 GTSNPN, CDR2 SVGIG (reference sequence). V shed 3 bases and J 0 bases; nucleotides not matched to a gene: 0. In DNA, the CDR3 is TGTGCCTGGAGGACTAGCGGGAGCACAGATACGCAGTATTTT. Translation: CAWRTSGSTDTQYF.

Here the CDR3 DNA reads TGTGCCAGCAGCTTAGGTTCGGGACTCACCTACAATGAGCAGTTCTTC. Residues: CASSLGSGLTYNEQFF. This sequence joins TRBV7-2 and TRBJ2-1; maybe TRBD2 (6 bases). Trimming took off 1 base at V and 2 bases at J, with 12 bases between the two ends. The CDR3 loop spans 16 amino acids. CDR1 is SGHTA, CDR2 FQGNSA, per germline.